This is a list of T cell receptor beta chains from one sample in a study of T cell changes during pregnancy in multiple sclerosis. The repertoire was sequenced with immunoSEQ multiplex PCR; TCRdb's copy has only in-frame clones and lacks some. The repertoire holds 15,000 or so clones, with about 91% as singletons. Sequencing used CD8+ T cells from peripheral blood mononuclear cells, obtained in the second trimester of pregnancy. The receptors here all came from a female donor in good health, enrolled as a control in a pregnancy study. Each CDR3 is given with its conserved first and last residue. The D gene is left open where the match is weak. The size field is filled for only some rows; it gives once, few, many or a size class.

d_call	cdr3_length	clone_size	v_call	j_call	cdr3_nt	cdr3_aa
.	13	.	TRBV19	TRBJ2-7	TGTGCCAGTTCGGCTGGGCCGAGCTACGAGCAGTACTTC	CASSAGPSYEQYF
TRBD2	16	.	TRBV7-8	TRBJ2-5	TGTGCCAGCAGCTTCGCCCCGACTAGCCTGGGCAAGACCCAGTACTTC	CASSFAPTSLGKTQYF
.	13	.	TRBV30	TRBJ2-5	TGTGCCTGGAGTGTGACCGGGGGAGAGACCCAGTACTTC	CAWSVTGGETQYF
.	13	.	TRBV11-2	TRBJ1-4	TGTGCCAGCAGCTTCAGGGTTGGTGAAAAACTGTTTTTT	CASSFRVGEKLFF
.	15	.	TRBV13	TRBJ1-2	TGTGCCAGCAGCTTTGGAGTAGGAGGGTTGGATGGCTACACCTTC	CASSFGVGGLDGYTF
TRBD1	16	.	TRBV14	TRBJ1-2	TGTGCCAGCAGCCATAGGAGCTGGGACAGGGCTTATGGCTACACCTTC	CASSHRSWDRAYGYTF
.	14	.	TRBV10-3	TRBJ1-1	TGTGCCATCAGTGAGTCGCAGGGGTTCTCTGAAGCTTTCTTT	CAISESQGFSEAFF
.	15	.	TRBV7-2	TRBJ2-1	TGTGCCAGCAGCCCCGTTAGCGGCCCAACGGGGGAGCAGTTCTTC	CASSPVSGPTGEQFF
.	11	.	TRBV6-5	TRBJ2-5	TGTGCCAGCAGGAGGTGGGAGACCCAGTACTTC	CASRRWETQYF
.	14	.	TRBV6-6	TRBJ2-3	TGTGCCAGCAGTCAGGCCCAGGGGCCAGATACGCAGTATTTT	CASSQAQGPDTQYF
TRBD2	18	.	TRBV5-5	TRBJ2-5	TGTGCCAGCAGCTTGAGCACTAGCGGGGGGGTGGACGCAGAGACCCAGTACTTC	CASSLSTSGGVDAETQYF
.	15	once	TRBV27	TRBJ1-6	TGTGCCAGCAGTTTACAGGGACTCCTAGGTTCACCCCTCCACTTT	CASSLQGLLGSPLHF
.	12	.	TRBV29-1	TRBJ2-7	TGCAGCGTCAACTTACAGGGATCCGAGCAGTACTTC	CSVNLQGSEQYF
.	15	.	TRBV14	TRBJ1-3	TGTGCCAGCAGCCAAAGGCGGACAGCAGGGGACACCATATATTTT	CASSQRRTAGDTIYF
.	13	.	TRBV18	TRBJ2-5	TGTGCCAGCTCACGAGGCGGACAAGAGACCCAGTACTTC	CASSRGGQETQYF
TRBD2	15	.	TRBV4-1	TRBJ2-2	TGCGCCAGCAGCCATCCTAGCGGGACCACCGGGGAGCTGTTTTTT	CASSHPSGTTGELFF
.	15	once	TRBV6-1	TRBJ2-3	TGTGCCACCCAAGGCGGCGTATGGCGCACAGATACGCAGTATTTT	CATQGGVWRTDTQYF
.	19	.	TRBV27	TRBJ2-1	TGTGCCAGCAGTTTATTCCGTCTTCAAGATCAGCGGCTCTACAATGAGCAGTTCTTC	CASSLFRLQDQRLYNEQFF
.	14	once	TRBV27	TRBJ1-5	TGTGCCAGCAGACCCGGGAATCTTGATCAGCCCCAGCATTTT	CASRPGNLDQPQHF
.	14	.	TRBV6-5	TRBJ2-1	TGTGCCAGCAGTTACTCATCGGGGTCCCCTGAGCAGTTCTTC	CASSYSSGSPEQFF
.	12	.	TRBV10-3	TRBJ1-1	TGTGCCATCAGGACAGGAAGCACTGAAGCTTTCTTT	CAIRTGSTEAFF
TRBD1	15	.	TRBV27	TRBJ1-2	TGTGCCAGCAGTTTATACGGCAGGGGGCGCGTAGGCTACACCTTC	CASSLYGRGRVGYTF
.	16	.	TRBV4-3	TRBJ2-1	TGCGCCAGCAGCCAAGCTAGGTTCTACAAATACAATGAGCAGTTCTTC	CASSQARFYKYNEQFF
.	15	.	TRBV9	TRBJ2-5	TGTGCCAGCAGCGCCCGTCAGGAGGGGAAAGAGACCCAGTACTTC	CASSARQEGKETQYF
TRBD1	16	.	TRBV4-1	TRBJ1-5	TGCGCCAGCAGCCAAGAAATTGGGGACAGGAGGCAGCCCCAGCATTTT	CASSQEIGDRRQPQHF
TRBD2	13	.	TRBV11-2	TRBJ2-7	TGTGCCAGCAGACGACCTGGCGGGAGCGAGCAGTACTTC	CASRRPGGSEQYF
TRBD2	15	.	TRBV5-1	TRBJ2-2	TGCGCCAGCAGCAGGAGACTAGCGGGGGGCGGGGAGCTGTTTTTT	CASSRRLAGGGELFF
TRBD1	11	.	TRBV29-1	TRBJ1-2	TGCAGCGGCCAGGGGGACTATGGCTACACCTTC	CSGQGDYGYTF
.	12	.	TRBV6-9	TRBJ1-2	TGTGCCAGCAGTCCCCCAGGGGTCGGCTACACCTTC	CASSPPGVGYTF
TRBD2	14	.	TRBV7-8	TRBJ2-1	TGTGCCAGCAGCCCCGGGACTAGCGGGGAGGGCCAGTTCTTC	CASSPGTSGEGQFF
TRBD1	14	.	TRBV5-6	TRBJ2-7	TGTGCCAGCAGCACAGGGACAGGGTTCGACGAGCAGTACTTC	CASSTGTGFDEQYF
TRBD2	16	medium-sized	TRBV7-9	TRBJ2-2	TGTGCCAGCAGCTTAGGAGCGGGGGAGCGCACCGGGGAGCTGTTTTTT	CASSLGAGERTGELFF
TRBD1	15	.	TRBV11-2	TRBJ1-1	TGTGCCAGCAGCTTAGGGGGGACAGGCATCACTGAAGCTTTCTTT	CASSLGGTGITEAFF
TRBD1	16	few	TRBV4-3	TRBJ2-7	TGCGCCAGCAGCCAAGAAACAGGGGGGAACCCATACGAGCAGTACTTC	CASSQETGGNPYEQYF
TRBD2	15	once	TRBV6-4	TRBJ2-3	TGTGCCAGCAGTGAGACTAGCGGGGGTTCAGATACGCAGTATTTT	CASSETSGGSDTQYF
TRBD1	14	.	TRBV7-2	TRBJ2-5	TGTGCCAGCAGCTCGACAGGGACCCAAGAGACCCAGTACTTC	CASSSTGTQETQYF
TRBD2	14	.	TRBV4-3	TRBJ2-1	TGCGCCAGCAGCCTGCTGAGCGGGATAGGCGAGCAGTTCTTC	CASSLLSGIGEQFF
TRBD1	16	.	TRBV11-1	TRBJ2-3	TGTGCCAGCAGCTTAGCGGACAGGGTGGGCACAGATACGCAGTATTTT	CASSLADRVGTDTQYF
TRBD2	14	.	TRBV30	TRBJ2-1	TGTGCCTGGAGTGTCGGTGGCGGGGGGGATGAGCAGTTCTTC	CAWSVGGGGDEQFF
TRBD1	15	.	TRBV6-4	TRBJ2-3	TGTGCCAGCAGTGACTCACAGGGGGCCACAGATACGCAGTATTTT	CASSDSQGATDTQYF
TRBD2	16	.	TRBV7-2	TRBJ2-7	TGTGCCAGCAGCTTAAATTATGCAGCGGGAACCTACGAGCAGTACTTC	CASSLNYAAGTYEQYF
.	11	.	TRBV29-1	TRBJ1-4	TGCAGCGCCCGCCGGAATGAAAAACTGTTTTTT	CSARRNEKLFF
.	14	few	TRBV5-6	TRBJ1-1	TGTGCCAGCAGCTTTGGGGGGGGGAACACTGAAGCTTTCTTT	CASSFGGGNTEAFF
.	16	once	TRBV4-1	TRBJ1-3	TGCGCCAGCAGCCAAGAGGTCAGGGGCTCTGGAAACACCATATATTTT	CASSQEVRGSGNTIYF
.	14	.	TRBV6-5	TRBJ2-3	TGTGCCAGCAGTTACTCTTTGGGCCCTGATACGCAGTATTTT	CASSYSLGPDTQYF
.	13	.	TRBV27	TRBJ1-1	TGTGCCAGCAGTTTATTCCGGAACACTGAAGCTTTCTTT	CASSLFRNTEAFF
TRBD2	14	.	TRBV7-9	TRBJ2-7	TGTGCCAGCAGCTTGACGGGGGGGTTCTACGAGCAGTACTTC	CASSLTGGFYEQYF
TRBD1	13	.	TRBV29-1	TRBJ1-1	TGCAGCGCTCAGGACAGGGCGAGCACTGAAGCTTTCTTT	CSAQDRASTEAFF